The 9 T cell receptor beta chains below come from one sample, sequenced in a study of CD8 T cells in Susac syndrome. RNA amounts of roughly 0.45 to 1 ug underwent reverse transcription with random hexamers. MiXCR, run by TCRdb on the immunoSEQ multiplex PCR reads, gives a single entry per CDR3 protein. Among under 150,000 distinct CDR3 sequences listed, more than 85% were seen once. The specimen sequenced was CD4+ T cells from PBMCs. All receptors come from a human donor with Susac syndrome.

This clonotype was observed a single time. The chain joins TRBV29-1 to TRBJ1-2; D is undetermined. This CDR3 is built from 13 residues. Germline values: CDR1 SQVTM, CDR2 ANQGSEA. Trimming took off 3 bases at V and 1 base at J, with 9 bases between the two ends. The CDR3 loop reads CSVDDRLNYGYTF. CDR3 in DNA: TGCAGCGTTGATGACCGACTTAACTATGGCTACACCTTC.

J is TRBJ1-1 and V is TRBV20-1; D is unresolved. CDR3 length equals 13 residues. V lost 6 bases and J lost 1, with 12 bases in between. Germline assignment: CDR1 DFQATT and CDR2 SNEGSKA (reference sequence). CDR3: CSATDNPNTEAFF. The CDR3 nucleotides are TGCAGTGCCACTGATAACCCGAACACTGAAGCTTTCTTT.

CDR3 DNA sequence: TGTGCCAGCAGCGTATCTTTTAGGGGGGGCGGCTCCTACAATGAGCAGTTCTTC. Translating it yields CASSVSFRGGGSYNEQFF. The chain employs TRBV9 and TRBJ2-1; possible D gene TRBD2, 7 bases. Germline V lookup: CDR1 SGDLS, CDR2 YYNGEE. V lost 1 base, J lost 0 bases, and 17 bases lay in between. The CDR3 has 18 amino acids.

The rearrangement links TRBV7-3 to TRBJ2-5; no firm D call. V was cut by 3 bases and J by 0 bases, with 5 bases left in between. CDR3 size: 13 residues. Germline V gene lookup returns CDR1 SGHTA and CDR2 FQGTGA. The CDR3, as DNA: TGTGCCAGCAGCTTTGCATACCAAGAGACCCAGTACTTC. Protein: CASSFAYQETQYF.

The chain joins TRBV30 to TRBJ1-5; D is unresolved. The V and J ends lost 5 bases and 5 bases respectively, with 19 bases between them. CDR1 and CDR2 (germline): GTSNPN, SVGIG (reference sequence). The CDR3 has 15 amino acids. CDR3 in amino acids: CAWHPGPSRDQPQHF. The CDR3 coding sequence is TGTGCCTGGCATCCGGGTCCTAGTCGGGATCAGCCCCAGCATTTT.

The rearrangement links TRBV19 to TRBJ2-3, with TRBD1 matching 7 bases. Germline V CDR1 and CDR2: LNHDA, SQIVND (reference sequence). This CDR3 is built from 15 residues. Trimming removed 2 bases from V and 1 base from J; junction bases left unmatched: 3. This chain's CDR3 is CASSIRTGRTDTQYF. The CDR3 DNA is TGTGCCAGTAGTATACGGACAGGACGCACAGATACGCAGTATTTT.

The chain joins TRBV30 to TRBJ1-2, with D perhaps TRBD1 (5 bases). The germline V gene has CDR1 GTSNPN and CDR2 SVGIG (reference sequence). V shed 8 bases and J shed 4 bases, with 14 bases lying between them. The CDR3 contains 12 residues. In nucleotides, the CDR3 is TGTGCCATATCTCAGACAGCCTATGGCTACACCTTC. It yields the protein CAISQTAYGYTF.

The chain links TRBV11-1 to TRBJ2-3; no definite D call. Trimming pared 3 bases from V and 4 bases from J, leaving 17 bases between. The CDR3 runs to 16 residues. CDR1 and CDR2 from the germline V gene are SGHAT and FQDESV (reference sequence). The DNA for the CDR3 is TGTGCCAGCAGCTTTTCCCTGGTAGCAGGCGCAGATACGCAGTATTTT. Translating it yields CASSFSLVAGADTQYF.

This chain joins TRBV20-1 and TRBJ2-5; a weak D match, TRBD1 (6 bases). CDR1 is DFQATT and CDR2 is SNEGSKA in the germline V gene (reference sequence). The CDR3 is 16 residues long. The V gene lost 4 bases and the J gene lost 1 base, with 19 bases spanning the gap. CDR3 nucleotide sequence: TGCAGTGCTACTATACTACAGGGCTGGGGCCAAGAGACCCAGTACTTC. Protein sequence: CSATILQGWGQETQYF.